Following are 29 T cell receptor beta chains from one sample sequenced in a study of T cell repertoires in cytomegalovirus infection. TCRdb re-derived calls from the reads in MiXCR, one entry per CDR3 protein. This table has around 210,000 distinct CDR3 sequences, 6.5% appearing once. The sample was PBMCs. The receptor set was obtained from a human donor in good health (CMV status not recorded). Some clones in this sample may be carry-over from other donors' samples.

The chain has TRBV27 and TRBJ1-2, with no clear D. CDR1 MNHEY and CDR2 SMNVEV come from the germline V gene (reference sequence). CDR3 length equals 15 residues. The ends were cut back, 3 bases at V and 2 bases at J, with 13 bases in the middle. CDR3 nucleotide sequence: TGTGCCAGCAGTTTGCGGATGGACGGGAACTATGGCTACACCTTC. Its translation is CASSLRMDGNYGYTF.

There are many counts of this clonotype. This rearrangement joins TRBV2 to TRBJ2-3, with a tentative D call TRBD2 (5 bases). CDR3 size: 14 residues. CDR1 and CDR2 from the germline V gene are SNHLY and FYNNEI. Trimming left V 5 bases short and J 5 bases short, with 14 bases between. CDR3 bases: TGTGCCAGCAGTCCTCCTAGCTCCCGAGATACGCAGTATTTT. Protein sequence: CASSPPSSRDTQYF.

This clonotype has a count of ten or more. CDR3 region: CASMDGETQYF. The CDR3 coding sequence is TGTGCCAGTATGGACGGGGAGACCCAGTACTTC. The V gene is TRBV19, the J gene TRBJ2-5, with D hard to call. Germline V gene lookup returns CDR1 LNHDA and CDR2 SQIVND (reference sequence). V lost 7 bases and J lost 5, with 8 bases in between. This CDR3 contains 11 residues. The full variable domain, rest sourced from reference TRBV19 and TRBJ2-5, is DGGITQSPKYLFRKEGQNVTLSCEQNLNHDAMYWYRQDPGQGLRLIYYSQIVNDFQKGDIAEGYSVSREKKESFPLTVTSAQKNPTAFYLCASMDGETQYFGPGTRLLVL.

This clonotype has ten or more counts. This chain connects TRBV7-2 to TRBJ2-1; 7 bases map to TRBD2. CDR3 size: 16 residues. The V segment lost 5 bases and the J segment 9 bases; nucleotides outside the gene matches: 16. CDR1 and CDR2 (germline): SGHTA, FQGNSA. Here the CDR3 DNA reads TGTGCCAGCAGCCCACTATTGGTGGCGGGCGGGGGTGAGCAGTTCTTC. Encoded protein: CASSPLLVAGGGEQFF.

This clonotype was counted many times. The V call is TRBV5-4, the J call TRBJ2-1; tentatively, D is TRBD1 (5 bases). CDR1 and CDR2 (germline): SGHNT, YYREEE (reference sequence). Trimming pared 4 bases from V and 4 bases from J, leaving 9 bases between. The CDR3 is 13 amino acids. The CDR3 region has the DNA TGTGCCAGCAGCAAGGACACTTACAATGAGCAGTTCTTC. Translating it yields CASSKDTYNEQFF. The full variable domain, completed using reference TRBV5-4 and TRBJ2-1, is ETGVTQSPTHLIKTRGQQVTLRCSSQSGHNTVSWYQQALGQGPQFIFQYYREEENGRGNFPPRFSGLQFPNYSSELNVNALELDDSALYLCASSKDTYNEQFFGPGTRLTVL.

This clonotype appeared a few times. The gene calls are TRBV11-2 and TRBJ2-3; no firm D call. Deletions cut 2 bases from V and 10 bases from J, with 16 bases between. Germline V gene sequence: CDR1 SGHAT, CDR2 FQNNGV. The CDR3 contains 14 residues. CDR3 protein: CASSLLSGAVSQYF. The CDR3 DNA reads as TGTGCCAGCAGCTTACTTTCTGGTGCGGTGTCGCAGTATTTT.

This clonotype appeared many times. The CDR3 DNA is TGTGCCAGCAGCTTAGTAGGGACAGCTCAGCCCCAGCATTTT. This sequence encodes CASSLVGTAQPQHF. The chain combines TRBV7-2 with TRBJ1-5; 7 bases map to TRBD1. The V gene end was trimmed by 1 base and the J gene end by 6 bases; junction bases not matched to a gene: 3. Germline CDR1 is SGHTA and CDR2 is FQGNSA. The CDR3 consists of 14 residues.

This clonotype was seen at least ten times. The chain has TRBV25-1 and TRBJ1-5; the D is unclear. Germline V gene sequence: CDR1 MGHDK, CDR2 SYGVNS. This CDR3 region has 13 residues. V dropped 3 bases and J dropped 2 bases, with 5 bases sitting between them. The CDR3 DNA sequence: TGTGCCAGCAGTGATATGGGCAATCAGCCCCAGCATTTT. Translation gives CASSDMGNQPQHF.

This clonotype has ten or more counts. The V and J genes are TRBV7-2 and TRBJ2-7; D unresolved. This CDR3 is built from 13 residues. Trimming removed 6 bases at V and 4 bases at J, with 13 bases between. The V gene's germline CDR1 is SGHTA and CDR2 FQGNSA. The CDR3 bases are TGTGCCAGCAGGAAGGGAACGACTTACGAGCAGTACTTC. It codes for CASRKGTTYEQYF.

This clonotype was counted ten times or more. Written as DNA, the CDR3 is TGTGCCAGCAGTGGGACAGGATCCTACAATGAGCAGTTCTTC. Its translation is CASSGTGSYNEQFF. The chain couples TRBV6-1 to TRBJ2-1; 7 bases align to TRBD1. CDR1 is MNHNS and CDR2 is SASEGT in the germline V gene. With 4 bases clipped from V and 1 base from J, the junction kept 1 base outside the gene matches. This CDR3 region has 14 residues.

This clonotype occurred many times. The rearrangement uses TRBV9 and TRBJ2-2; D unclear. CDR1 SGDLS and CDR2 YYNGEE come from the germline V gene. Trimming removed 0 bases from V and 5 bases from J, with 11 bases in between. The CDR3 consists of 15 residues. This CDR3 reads CASSVDGRSTGELFF. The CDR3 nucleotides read TGTGCCAGCAGCGTAGACGGCAGGTCGACCGGGGAGCTGTTTTTT.

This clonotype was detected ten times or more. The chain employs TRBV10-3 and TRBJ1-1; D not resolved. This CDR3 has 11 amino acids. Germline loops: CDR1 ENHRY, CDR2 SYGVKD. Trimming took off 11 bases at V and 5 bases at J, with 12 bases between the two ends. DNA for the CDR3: TGTGCCGTGATGGGCTCAACTGAAGCTTTCTTT. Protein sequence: CAVMGSTEAFF.

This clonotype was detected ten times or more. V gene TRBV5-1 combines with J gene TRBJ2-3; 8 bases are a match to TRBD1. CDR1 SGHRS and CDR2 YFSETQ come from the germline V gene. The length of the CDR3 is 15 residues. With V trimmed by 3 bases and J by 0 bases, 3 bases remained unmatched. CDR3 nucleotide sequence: TGCGCCAGCAGCTCGACAGGGGTGAGCACAGATACGCAGTATTTT. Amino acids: CASSSTGVSTDTQYF.

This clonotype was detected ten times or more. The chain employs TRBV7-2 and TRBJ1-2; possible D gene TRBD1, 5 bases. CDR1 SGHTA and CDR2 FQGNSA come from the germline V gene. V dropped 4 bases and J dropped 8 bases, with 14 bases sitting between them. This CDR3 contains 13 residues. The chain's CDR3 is CASSSRDFHGYTF. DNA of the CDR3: TGTGCCAGCAGCTCCAGGGATTTCCACGGCTACACCTTC. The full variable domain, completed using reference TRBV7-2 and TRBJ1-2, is GAGVSQSPSNKVTEKGKDVELRCDPISGHTALYWYRQSLGQGLEFLIYFQGNSAPDKSGLPSDRFSAERTGGSVSTLTIQRTQQEDSAVYLCASSSRDFHGYTFGSGTRLTVV.

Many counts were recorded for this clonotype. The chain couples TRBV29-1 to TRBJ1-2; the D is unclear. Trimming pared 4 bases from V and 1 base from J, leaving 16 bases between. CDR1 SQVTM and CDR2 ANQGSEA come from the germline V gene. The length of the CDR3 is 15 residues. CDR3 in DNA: TGCAGCGTTGGAGGCAGGCAAGCCCTTAACTATGGCTACACCTTC. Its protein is CSVGGRQALNYGYTF. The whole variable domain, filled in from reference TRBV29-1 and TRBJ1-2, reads SAVISQKPSRDICQRGTSLTIQCQVDSQVTMMFWYRQQPGQSLTLIATANQGSEATYESGFVIDKFPISRPNLTFSTLTVSNMSPEDSSIYLCSVGGRQALNYGYTFGSGTRLTVV.

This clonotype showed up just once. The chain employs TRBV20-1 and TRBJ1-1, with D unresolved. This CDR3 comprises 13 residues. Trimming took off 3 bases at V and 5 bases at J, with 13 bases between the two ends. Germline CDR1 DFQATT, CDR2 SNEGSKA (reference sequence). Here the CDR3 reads CSASPPGWTEAFF. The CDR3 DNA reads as TGCAGTGCTAGTCCCCCCGGCTGGACTGAAGCTTTCTTT.

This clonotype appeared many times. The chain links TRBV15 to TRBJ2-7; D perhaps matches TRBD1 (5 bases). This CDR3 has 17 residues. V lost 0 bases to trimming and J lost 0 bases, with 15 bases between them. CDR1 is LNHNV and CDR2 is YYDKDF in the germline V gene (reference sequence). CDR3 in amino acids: CATSRDVQGSSSYEQYF. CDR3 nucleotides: TGTGCCACCAGCAGAGATGTTCAGGGATCGAGCTCCTACGAGCAGTACTTC.

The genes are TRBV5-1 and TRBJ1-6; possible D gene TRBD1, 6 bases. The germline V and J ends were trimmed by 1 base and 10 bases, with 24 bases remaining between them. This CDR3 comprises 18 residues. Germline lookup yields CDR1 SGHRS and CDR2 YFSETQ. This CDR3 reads CASSLRGPQGSSVSPLHF. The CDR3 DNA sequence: TGCGCCAGCAGCTTGAGGGGCCCACAGGGCAGTTCAGTCTCACCCCTCCACTTT.

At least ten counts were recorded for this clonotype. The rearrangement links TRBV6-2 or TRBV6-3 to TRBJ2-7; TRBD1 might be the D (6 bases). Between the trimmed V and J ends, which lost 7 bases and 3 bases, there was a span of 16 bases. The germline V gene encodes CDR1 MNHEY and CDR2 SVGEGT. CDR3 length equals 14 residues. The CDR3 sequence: CASTLGAGNYEQYF. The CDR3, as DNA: TGTGCCAGCACGTTGGGGGCAGGGAACTACGAGCAGTACTTC.

The CDR3 DNA reads TGTGCCAGCAGCCCGGCGGGGGGCCCGAAGACTGAAGCTTTCTTT. Protein: CASSPAGGPKTEAFF. The genes are TRBV28 and TRBJ1-1; perhaps TRBD1 as D (6 bases). The CDR3 is made up of 15 amino acids. Trimming pared 6 bases from V and 5 bases from J, leaving 19 bases between. CDR1 and CDR2 (germline): MDHEN, SYDVKM.

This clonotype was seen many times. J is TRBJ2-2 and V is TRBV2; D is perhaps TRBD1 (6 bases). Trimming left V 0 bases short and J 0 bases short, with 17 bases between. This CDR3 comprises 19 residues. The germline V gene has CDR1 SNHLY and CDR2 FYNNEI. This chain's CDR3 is CASSEALNRAGANTGELFF. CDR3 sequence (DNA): TGTGCCAGCAGTGAAGCGCTTAATCGTGCAGGGGCGAACACCGGGGAGCTGTTTTTT.

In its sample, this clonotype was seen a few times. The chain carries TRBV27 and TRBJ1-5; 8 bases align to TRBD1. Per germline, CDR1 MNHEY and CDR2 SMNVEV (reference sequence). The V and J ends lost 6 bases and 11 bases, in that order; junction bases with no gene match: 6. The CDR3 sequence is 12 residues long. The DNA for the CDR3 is TGTGCCAGCAGGTCGGTGACAGGGGCCCAGCATTTT. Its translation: CASRSVTGAQHF.

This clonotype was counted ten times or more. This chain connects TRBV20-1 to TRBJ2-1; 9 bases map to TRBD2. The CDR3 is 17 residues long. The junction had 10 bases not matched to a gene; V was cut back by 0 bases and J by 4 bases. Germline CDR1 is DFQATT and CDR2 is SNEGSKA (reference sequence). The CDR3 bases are TGCAGTGCTAGAGATAAAAGGGCTAGCGGGACTTACAATGAGCAGTTCTTC. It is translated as CSARDKRASGTYNEQFF.

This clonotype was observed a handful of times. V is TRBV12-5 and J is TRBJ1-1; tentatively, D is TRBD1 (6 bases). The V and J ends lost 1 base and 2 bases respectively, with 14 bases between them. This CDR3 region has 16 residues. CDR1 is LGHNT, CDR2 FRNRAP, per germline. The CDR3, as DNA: TGTGCTAGTGGTTTGGACAGGGACCTACGCAACACTGAAGCTTTCTTT. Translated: CASGLDRDLRNTEAFF.

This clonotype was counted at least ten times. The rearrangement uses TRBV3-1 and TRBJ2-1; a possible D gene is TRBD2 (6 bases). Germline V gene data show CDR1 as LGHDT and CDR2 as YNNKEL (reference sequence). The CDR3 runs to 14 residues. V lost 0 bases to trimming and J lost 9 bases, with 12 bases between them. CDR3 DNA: TGTGCCAGCAGCCAAGACCTTCTCGGGGGTGAGCAGTTCTTC. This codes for CASSQDLLGGEQFF.

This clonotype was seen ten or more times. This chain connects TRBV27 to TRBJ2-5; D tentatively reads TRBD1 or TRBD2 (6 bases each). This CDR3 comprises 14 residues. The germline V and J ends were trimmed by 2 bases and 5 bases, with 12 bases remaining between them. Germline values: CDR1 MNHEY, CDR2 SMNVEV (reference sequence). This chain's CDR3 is CASSLVRGGETQYF. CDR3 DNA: TGTGCCAGCAGTTTAGTCAGGGGAGGCGAGACCCAGTACTTC.

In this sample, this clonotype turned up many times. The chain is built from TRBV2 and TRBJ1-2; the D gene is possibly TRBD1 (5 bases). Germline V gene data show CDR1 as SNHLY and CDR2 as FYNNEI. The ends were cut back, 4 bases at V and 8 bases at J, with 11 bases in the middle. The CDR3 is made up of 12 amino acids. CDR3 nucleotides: TGTGCCAGCAGTGCTGGGACTTCGGGCTACACCTTC. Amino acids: CASSAGTSGYTF. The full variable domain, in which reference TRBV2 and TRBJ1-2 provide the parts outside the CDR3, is EPEVTQTPSHQVTQMGQEVILRCVPISNHLYFYWYRQILGQKVEFLVSFYNNEISEKSEIFDDQFSVERPDGSNFTLKIRSTKLEDSAMYFCASSAGTSGYTFGSGTRLTVV.

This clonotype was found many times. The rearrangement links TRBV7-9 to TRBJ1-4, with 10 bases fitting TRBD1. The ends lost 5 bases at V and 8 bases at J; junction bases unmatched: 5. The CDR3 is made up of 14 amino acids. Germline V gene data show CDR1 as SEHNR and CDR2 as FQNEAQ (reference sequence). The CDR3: CASSVGQGNEKLFF. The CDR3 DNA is TGTGCCAGCAGCGTGGGACAGGGGAACGAAAAACTGTTTTTT.

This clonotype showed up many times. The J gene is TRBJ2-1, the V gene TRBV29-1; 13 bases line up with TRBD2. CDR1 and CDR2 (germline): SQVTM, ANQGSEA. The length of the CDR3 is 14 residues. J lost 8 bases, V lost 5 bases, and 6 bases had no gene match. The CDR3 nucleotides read TGCAGCGTTACTAGCGGGGGGGCCCCCGATGAGCAGTTCTTC. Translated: CSVTSGGAPDEQFF.